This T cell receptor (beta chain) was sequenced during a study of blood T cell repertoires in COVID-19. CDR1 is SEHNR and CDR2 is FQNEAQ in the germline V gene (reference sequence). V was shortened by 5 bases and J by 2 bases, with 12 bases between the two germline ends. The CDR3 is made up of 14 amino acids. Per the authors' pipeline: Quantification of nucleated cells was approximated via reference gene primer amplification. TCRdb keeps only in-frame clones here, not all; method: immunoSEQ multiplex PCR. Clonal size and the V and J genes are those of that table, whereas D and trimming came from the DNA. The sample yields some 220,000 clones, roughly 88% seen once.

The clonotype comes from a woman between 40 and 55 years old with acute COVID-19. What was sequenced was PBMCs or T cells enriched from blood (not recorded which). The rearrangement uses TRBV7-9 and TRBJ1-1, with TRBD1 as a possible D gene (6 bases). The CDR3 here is CASSIHRDNTEAFF. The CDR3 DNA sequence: TGTGCCAGCAGCATCCACAGGGACAACACTGAAGCTTTCTTT.